This TCR beta chain was recovered during a study of T cell responses to AZD1222 COVID-19 vaccine. In regard to this clone: What it binds is not known.

V lost 2 bases and J lost 2, with 11 bases in between. CDR3 length equals 15 residues. The germline CDR1 and CDR2 sequences are SGHTA and FQGTGA. Regarding the study as a whole: Spike regions recognized by vaccine-associated CD4 TCRs spanned the protein, led by 160-218 and 743-854.

Clones were sequenced by immunoSEQ multiplex PCR, and TCRdb holds only the in-frame ones, with some missing. The table records a few hundred thousand clones, roughly 93% of them present only once. The V gene is TRBV7-3, the J gene TRBJ2-3, with D possibly TRBD2 on 6 matching bases. The sequence derives from an adult in good health. Here the sequenced sample was peripheral blood, taken on day 0 of AZD1222 vaccination. The DNA for the CDR3 is TGTGCCAGCAGCTTAGGCGGGGCTGACACAGATACGCAGTATTTT. Encoded protein: CASSLGGADTDTQYF.